The clone carrying this T cell receptor beta chain was seen at least ten times. One entry per CDR3 protein, called by TCRdb with MiXCR from the 5' RACE reads. The top ten clones hold over 5% of a sample with some 20,000 distinct CDR3 sequences, around 5.1% of them seen once. The data were taken from a study of early T cells in non-severe SARS-CoV-2 infection. Germline V gives CDR1 SGHTA, CDR2 FQGNSA. The CDR3 consists of 13 residues. Between the trimmed V and J ends, which lost 4 bases and 5 bases, there was a span of 11 bases. The sample was whole blood. The rearrangement joins TRBV7-2 to TRBJ1-1, with D possibly being TRBD1 (6 bases). The sequence derives from an adult who was a healthcare worker with PCR-confirmed SARS-CoV-2 infection or an uninfected control (not recorded which). The DNA for the CDR3 is TGTGCCAGCAGCTCGGGGGGGGCGACTGAAGCTTTCTTT. It is translated as CASSSGGATEAFF.